One TCR beta chain is described in this entry. The data derive from a study of technical replicates of blood from several donors. Libraries were prepared by immunoSEQ multiplex PCR; TCRdb keeps only in-frame clonotypes and omits some of them. This sample has about 80,000 clones, with more than 85% found just once. V was clipped by 2 bases and J by 8 bases; unmatched bases: 8. The CDR3 runs to 15 residues. Germline CDR1 and CDR2: SGDLS and YYNGEE. This clonotype originated in a human donor in good health. Sequenced material: T cells isolated from PBMCs. V and J are TRBV9 and TRBJ1-4; 8 bases fit TRBD1. For the CDR3, the DNA is TGTGCCAGCAGCGTTCTGACAGGGGAAGGGGAAAAACTGTTTTTT. As protein: CASSVLTGEGEKLFF.